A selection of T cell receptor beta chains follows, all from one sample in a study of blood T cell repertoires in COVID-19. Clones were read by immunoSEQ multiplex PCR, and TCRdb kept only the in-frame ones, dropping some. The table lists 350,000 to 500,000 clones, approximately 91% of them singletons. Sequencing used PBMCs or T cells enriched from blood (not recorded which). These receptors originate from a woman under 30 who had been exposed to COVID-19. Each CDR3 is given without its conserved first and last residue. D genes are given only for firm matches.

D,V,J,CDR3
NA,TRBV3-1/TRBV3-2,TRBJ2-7,ASSRDTLARTYEQY
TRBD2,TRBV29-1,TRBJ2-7,SVKISGSFEQY
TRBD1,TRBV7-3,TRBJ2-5,ASSLSGQGLQETQY
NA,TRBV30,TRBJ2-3,ACPLQGSTDTQY
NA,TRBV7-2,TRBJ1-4,ASSFGATGNEKLF
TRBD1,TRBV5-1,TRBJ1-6,ASSRSPGTGENSPLH
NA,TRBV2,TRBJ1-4,ASIRGGDEKLF
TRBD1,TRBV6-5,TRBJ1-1,ASSPGTGFTEAF
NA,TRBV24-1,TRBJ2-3,ATSDFTGEDPQY
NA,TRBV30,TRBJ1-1,AWSVQGLLLTEAF
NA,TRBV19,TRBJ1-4,ASRTPGGDEKLF
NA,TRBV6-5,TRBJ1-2,ASSYSGTERGYT
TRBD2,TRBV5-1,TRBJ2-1,ASSLLGPGLAGFSEQF
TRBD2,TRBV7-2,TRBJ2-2,ASSLGLAGGNTGELF
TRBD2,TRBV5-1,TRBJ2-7,ASSSPGLAGGVSGEQY
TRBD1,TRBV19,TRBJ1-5,ASSEQGGRQPQH
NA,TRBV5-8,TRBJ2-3,ASSFQGGHTDTQY
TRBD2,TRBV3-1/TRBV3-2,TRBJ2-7,ASSHAATSGGSRRSYEQY
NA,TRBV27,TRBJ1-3,ASSSGNTIY
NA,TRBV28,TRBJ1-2,ASSFPGQTPYGYT
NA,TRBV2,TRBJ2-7,ASSSGTISNEQY
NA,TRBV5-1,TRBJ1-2,ASSLDSVWGYT
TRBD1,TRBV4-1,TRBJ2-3,ASSQTGADTQY
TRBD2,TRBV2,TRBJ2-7,ASRPGEAGAYEQY
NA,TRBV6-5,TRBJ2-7,ASRAPGYEQY
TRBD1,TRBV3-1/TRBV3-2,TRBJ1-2,ASSQGTGSRYGYT
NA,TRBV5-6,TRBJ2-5,ASSLDEETQY
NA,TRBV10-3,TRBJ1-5,ATSRQVNQPQH
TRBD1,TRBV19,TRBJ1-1,ASRKPTGSQSFTEAF
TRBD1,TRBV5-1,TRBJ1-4,ASSPGQWGNEKLF
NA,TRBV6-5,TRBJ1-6,ASSSQGSGNSPLH
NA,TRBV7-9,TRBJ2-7,ASSSASRDEQY
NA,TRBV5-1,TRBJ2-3,ASSSQGPRITTDTQY
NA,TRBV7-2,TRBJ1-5,ASSLVENQPQH
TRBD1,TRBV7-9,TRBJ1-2,ASSLGVGGVVKKNYGYT